Below are 14 T cell receptor beta chains sequenced from a single sample in a study of T cells after yellow fever vaccination. MiXCR, applied by TCRdb to the 5' RACE reads, yields one record per CDR3 protein. The sample has about 350,000 distinct CDR3 sequences, about 4% seen once. The starting material was PBMCs, obtained 5 days after the yellow fever booster vaccination. These receptors all come from a man aged 18 to 29 who received the YFV17D yellow fever vaccine.

This clonotype was counted only a few times. The junction shows a germline mismatch at one end, possibly a read error. V gene TRBV5-6 combines with J gene TRBJ1-4, with 7 bases that match TRBD1. This CDR3 comprises 14 residues. Germline values: CDR1 SGHDT, CDR2 YYEEEE. The CDR3 is CATSGTATNEKLFF. CDR3 sequence (DNA): TGTGCCACCAGCGGGACAGCCACTAATGAAAAACTGTTTTTT.

This clonotype was seen a few times. The gene calls are TRBV6-5 and TRBJ1-6; D gene uncertain. This CDR3 contains 15 residues. V lost 6 bases and J 5 bases, leaving 14 bases between the germline ends. Germline V gene data show CDR1 as MNHEY and CDR2 as SVGAGI. The CDR3 sequence: CASSLREINNSPLHF. The CDR3 DNA reads TGTGCCAGCAGCTTGCGGGAGATTAATAATTCACCCCTCCACTTT.

The rearrangement links TRBV28 to TRBJ1-2; D ambiguous. The germline gives CDR1 MDHEN, CDR2 SYDVKM. Trimming cost V 6 bases and J 2 bases, with 7 bases left between them. The CDR3 is made up of 12 amino acids. Here the CDR3 reads CASRSVNYGYTF. CDR3 bases: TGTGCCAGCAGATCTGTAAACTATGGCTACACCTTC.

The chain combines TRBV5-1 with TRBJ1-1; D unclear. V was trimmed by 2 bases and J by 4 bases, leaving 12 bases between them. This CDR3 is 14 amino acids long. Germline assignment: CDR1 SGHRS and CDR2 YFSETQ. The CDR3 sequence: CASSFPRSGTEAFF. The CDR3 nucleotides are TGCGCCAGCAGCTTCCCACGGTCCGGCACTGAAGCTTTCTTT.

The rearrangement uses TRBV7-2 and TRBJ1-1, with no clear D. Germline V gives CDR1 SGHTA, CDR2 FQGNSA. Trimming cost V 5 bases and J 1 base, with 11 bases left between them. The CDR3 is 14 residues long. For the CDR3, the DNA is TGTGCCAGCAGCCCCGGTCCCCAGAACACTGAAGCTTTCTTT. This encodes CASSPGPQNTEAFF.

This clonotype was observed many times. The chain employs TRBV5-1 and TRBJ1-2; no firm D call. In germline, CDR1 is SGHRS, CDR2 YFSETQ. The V end was cut by 0 bases, the J end by 4 bases, with 10 bases between. The CDR3 covers 14 residues. The CDR3 DNA is TGCGCCAGCAGCTTGGGAGGCAGACTCTATGGCTACACCTTC. As protein: CASSLGGRLYGYTF.

This clonotype was seen a handful of times. The CDR3 region has the DNA TGCGCCAGCAGCTTGAGCAGGGCCCCCTCCTATGGCTACACCTTC. It codes for CASSLSRAPSYGYTF. This chain uses TRBV5-1 with TRBJ1-2; a possible D gene is TRBD1 (5 bases). Germline loops: CDR1 SGHRS, CDR2 YFSETQ. The CDR3 totals 15 residues. The V and J ends lost 1 base and 4 bases respectively, with 14 bases between them. The variable domain in full, with the rest retrieved from reference TRBV5-1 and TRBJ1-2, is KAGVTQTPRYLIKTRGQQVTLSCSPISGHRSVSWYQQTPGQGLQFLFEYFSETQRNKGNFPGRFSGRQFSNSRSEMNVSTLELGDSALYLCASSLSRAPSYGYTFGSGTRLTVV.

This clonotype occurred many times. The chain employs TRBV2 and TRBJ2-2, with D hard to call. V lost 9 bases, J lost 6 bases, and 8 bases lay in between. CDR1 is SNHLY, CDR2 FYNNEI, per germline. CDR3 length: 11 amino acids. CDR3 region: CASYFSGELFF. DNA of the CDR3: TGTGCCAGTTACTTCTCCGGGGAGCTGTTTTTT.

The V call is TRBV5-1, the J call TRBJ2-3, with 8 bases aligning to TRBD2. The CDR3 runs to 15 residues. In germline, CDR1 is SGHRS, CDR2 YFSETQ. J lost 0 bases, V lost 3 bases, and 3 bases had no gene match. CDR3 nucleotide sequence: TGCGCCAGCAGCTATAGCGGGGTGAGCACAGATACGCAGTATTTT. Its protein product is CASSYSGVSTDTQYF.

The sample holds a few counts of this clonotype. The J gene is TRBJ2-7, the V gene TRBV3-1; a weak D match, TRBD2 (5 bases). The CDR3 has 13 residues. Germline values: CDR1 LGHDT, CDR2 YNNKEL (reference sequence). The germline V and J ends were trimmed by 4 bases and 3 bases, with 10 bases remaining between them. This CDR3 reads CASSRGHLYEQYF. The CDR3 region has the DNA TGTGCCAGCAGCCGCGGGCACCTCTACGAGCAGTACTTC.

This clonotype was recorded at least ten times. The J gene is TRBJ2-5, the V gene TRBV5-1, with D possibly being TRBD1 or TRBD2 (5 bases each). The CDR3 consists of 15 residues. Germline assignment: CDR1 SGHRS and CDR2 YFSETQ. V was cut by 1 base and J by 4 bases, with 14 bases left in between. The CDR3 loop reads CASSLTQGVRETQYF. The CDR3 coding sequence is TGCGCCAGCAGCTTGACTCAGGGAGTGAGAGAGACCCAGTACTTC.

V gene TRBV20-1 combines with J gene TRBJ2-7, with D tentatively TRBD2 (6 bases). CDR1 is DFQATT, CDR2 SNEGSKA, per germline (reference sequence). V dropped 3 bases and J dropped 2 bases, with 14 bases sitting between them. The CDR3 extends over 14 amino acids. The CDR3 protein is CSARSSPGAYEQYF. The CDR3 DNA is TGCAGTGCTAGGTCTTCCCCGGGAGCCTACGAGCAGTACTTC.

This chain connects TRBV25-1 to TRBJ1-6, with 8 nucleotides matching TRBD1. The ends lost 2 bases at V and 9 bases at J; junction bases unmatched: 6. This CDR3 contains 15 residues. Germline CDR1 reads MGHDK; CDR2 reads SYGVNS. This chain's CDR3 is CASSEPGQGGSPLHF. CDR3 sequence (DNA): TGTGCCAGCAGTGAACCCGGACAGGGTGGTTCACCCCTCCACTTT.

This clonotype has a handful of counts. The chain is built from TRBV27 and TRBJ2-2, with 10 bases aligning to TRBD1. CDR1 and CDR2 from the germline V gene are MNHEY and SMNVEV (reference sequence). This CDR3 has 15 amino acids. V lost 3 bases, J lost 4 bases, and 2 bases stayed unmatched. Written as DNA, the CDR3 is TGTGCCAGCAGTTTCGGGACAGGGGTCACCGGGGAGCTGTTTTTT. Its protein is CASSFGTGVTGELFF.